The sequence of this T cell receptor beta chain was determined in a study of T-cell reconstitution after alpha-beta-depleted transplantation in children. Between the trimmed V and J ends, which lost 7 bases and 7 bases, there was a span of 23 bases. The CDR3 is 16 residues long. In germline, CDR1 is LNHDA, CDR2 SQIVND (reference sequence). This clonotype was detected only a few times. Unique molecular identifiers featured in how the TCRbeta library was prepared. TCRdb reprocessed the PCR reads via MiXCR and lists one record per CDR3 protein. This sample yields 420,000 or so distinct CDR3 sequences, of which roughly a tenth are seen a single time; roughly 6% belongs to the top ten.

This TCR derives from a human donor who donated a stem cell graft to a child with acute myeloid leukemia. The starting material was PBMCs from the stem cell graft donor, obtained from the stem cell graft. The chain uses TRBV19 and TRBJ1-5, with no clear D. The CDR3 region has the DNA TGTGCCAGTAAAATTGGCGTCGGAAGCTTAGTACAGCCCCAGCATTTT. Its protein is CASKIGVGSLVQPQHF.